A single TCR beta chain is shown here with its context. Germline V gene data show CDR1 as SGDLS and CDR2 as YYNGEE. After removal of 4 bases from V and 4 bases from J, the junction contained 10 bases not matched to a gene. The CDR3 runs 16 residues. The data belong to a study of blood T cell repertoires in COVID-19. Authors' methods: Reference gene primer amplification gave estimated nucleated cell counts. The data were produced by immunoSEQ multiplex PCR, yet TCRdb's version contains in-frame clones alone and is incomplete. V and J calls plus clone size are reproduced from that table; the DNA served to infer D and trimming. Among nearly 300,000 clones listed, around 85% were seen once.

The receptor was derived from a human donor with COVID-19, enrolled during active disease. The donor label of this sample is uncertain. Sequencing was done on a sample of peripheral blood. V gene TRBV9 combines with J gene TRBJ1-4; 7 nucleotides match TRBD1. This CDR3 is CASSPTYRGDNEKLFF. The CDR3 region has the DNA TGTGCCAGCAGCCCCACTTACAGGGGAGATAATGAAAAACTGTTTTTT.